This entry features one T cell receptor (beta chain) sequence. This clone was detected a few times. There is no known antigen for this receptor. No much larger clonotype is one base removed from it; base qualities were not supplied. This sample was included in a study of beta chain features in type 1 diabetes (dated by TCRdb to about 2018). About the full investigation: Mean age, gender distribution, total cell number and subset yield were not different between patients and healthy donors. A total of about 110 million sorted cells were examined across all samples, and the number of cells per subset was strongly correlated with RNA yield. In the study, TCRB repertoires of sorted circulating CD4+ T cell subsets from recently diagnosed type 1 diabetes patients were compared with those of matched healthy donors. Naive and central memory subsets were obtained from all 30 or so donors, but regulatory and stem cell-like memory subsets were isolated from only 8 patients and roughly 8 healthy donors.

All of the isolated RNA was reverse transcribed with the High Capacity cDNA Reverse Transcription Kit, so expressed TCRB transcripts were sequenced. Naive, central memory and regulatory T cell samples underwent deep immunoSEQ sequencing, averaging around 4 million total reads per sample. Sorted cells were lysed in RLT buffer and RNA was extracted with DNase-treated RNeasy Micro or Mini kits, depending on cell number. Each cell subset was processed on its own to prevent cross-contamination, while patient and healthy donor samples were processed together. The immunoSEQ multiplex PCR was used to amplify TCRB sequences from cDNA, yielding 87-bp fragments that span the CDR3 region. Sequencing of the amplicons was done on the Illumina HiSeq platform. The study's own analysis went as follows. PCR bias was computationally corrected using synthetic template baselines, reads within Hamming distance 2 were collapsed, and singletons that could not be merged were discarded. Reads were aligned against IMGT to assign V, D and J genes, CDR3 length and insertions or deletions at six rearrangement sites. Within each subset, clonotype counts were normalized to the number of sorted cells before true diversity and Gini coefficients were calculated with the tcR R package. The overlap coefficient, calculated on TCRB nucleotide sequences, was used to quantify repertoire sharing. Out-of-frame TCRB sequences from naive cells were analyzed as a proxy for the pre-selection repertoire. TCRdb took this table from immuneACCESS and kept in-frame rearrangements with V and J called. Such tables lack part of the clones; where checked against another copy, unresolved V genes explain under half of the gap, and the rest is unexplained. V, J and clone size derive from that table, while D and trimming were established from the DNA sequence. Present in this sample are roughly 380,000 clones, roughly a fifth of which were seen just once. About 0.044% of the sample rests with the top ten.

Study-wide conclusions, independent of this receptor: PCR may preferentially amplify shorter templates, but because patient and control samples were amplified and corrected together, any resulting skew would affect both groups equally. Because cDNA was sequenced instead of genomic DNA, activated cells with high expression could be over-represented, although the groups did not differ in activation or CD3 levels. Fewer insertions and more nucleotide deletions at VDJ recombination sites were observed in patients with type 1 diabetes, implying thymic rearrangement abnormalities. HLA sub-analyses involved small numbers of individuals, so any influence of HLA type on TCRB rearrangement remained unresolved. Naive, central memory and regulatory TCRB repertoires appeared more similar among patients than among healthy donors. In all four CD4+ subsets, TCRB CDR3 length was moderately but significantly shorter in type 1 diabetes patients.

V loses 3 bases, J loses 5 bases, and the germline ends lie 8 bases apart. The CDR3 runs 12 residues from the cysteine to the phenylalanine. The kept DNA is CDR3 alone, 36 bases in frame from the first base. The germline V gene specifies SGDLS as CDR1 and YYNGEE as CDR2. Each donor gave one peripheral blood draw, approximately 110 mL on average, collected into heparinised tubes. Using a panel that included CD45RO, CCR7, CD25, CD127, CD95 and CD27, naive, central memory, regulatory and stem cell-like memory CD4+ T cells were sorted on a BD FACSAria II. All sorted populations exceeded 95% purity. PBMCs were separated immediately by Lymphoprep density gradient centrifugation and were stained directly, without being cultured. So that batch effects would be minimized, each experiment stained and sorted samples in pairs, pairing one healthy donor with one patient.

Recombination linked TRBV9 to TRBJ1-2, with no confidently assigned D gene. The clonotype was recovered from a woman younger than 30 in good health. Sequenced input: naive CD4+ T cells from blood. The cell subset or site label for this specimen denotes: true naive CD4+ T cells. The CDR3 region has the sequence CASSGLRYGYTF. The nucleotide sequence reads as follows: TGTGCCAGCAGCGGACTCAGATATGGCTACACCTTC.